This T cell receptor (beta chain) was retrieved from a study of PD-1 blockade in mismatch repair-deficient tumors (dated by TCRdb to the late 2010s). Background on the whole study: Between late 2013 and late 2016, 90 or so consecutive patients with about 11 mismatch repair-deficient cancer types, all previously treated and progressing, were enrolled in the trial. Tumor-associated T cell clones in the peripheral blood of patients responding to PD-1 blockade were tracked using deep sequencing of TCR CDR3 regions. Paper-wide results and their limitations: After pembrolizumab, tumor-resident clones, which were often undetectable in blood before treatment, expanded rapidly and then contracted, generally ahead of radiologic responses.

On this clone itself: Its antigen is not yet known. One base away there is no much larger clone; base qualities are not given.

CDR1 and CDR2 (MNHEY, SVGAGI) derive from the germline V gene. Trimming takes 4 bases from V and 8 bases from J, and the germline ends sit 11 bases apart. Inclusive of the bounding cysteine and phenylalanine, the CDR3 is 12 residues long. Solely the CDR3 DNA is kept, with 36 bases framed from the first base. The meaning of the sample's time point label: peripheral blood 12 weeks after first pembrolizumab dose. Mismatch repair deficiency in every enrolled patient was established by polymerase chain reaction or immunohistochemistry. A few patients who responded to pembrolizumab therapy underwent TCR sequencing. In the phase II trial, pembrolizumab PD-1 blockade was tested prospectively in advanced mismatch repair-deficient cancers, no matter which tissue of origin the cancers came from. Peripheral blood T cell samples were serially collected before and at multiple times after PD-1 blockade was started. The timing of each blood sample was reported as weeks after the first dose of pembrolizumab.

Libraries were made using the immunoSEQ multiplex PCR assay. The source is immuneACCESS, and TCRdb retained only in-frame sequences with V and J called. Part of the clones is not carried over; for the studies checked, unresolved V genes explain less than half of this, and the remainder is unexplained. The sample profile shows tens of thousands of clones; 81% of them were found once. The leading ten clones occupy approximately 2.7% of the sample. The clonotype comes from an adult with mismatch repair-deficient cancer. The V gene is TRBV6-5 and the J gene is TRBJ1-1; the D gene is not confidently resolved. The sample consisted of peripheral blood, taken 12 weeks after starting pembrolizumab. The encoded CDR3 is CASSSRTGEAFF. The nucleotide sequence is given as TGTGCCAGCAGTTCTCGGACGGGGGAAGCTTTCTTT.